This T cell receptor beta chain was obtained from a study of T cell changes during pregnancy in multiple sclerosis. The protocol was immunoSEQ multiplex PCR, while the TCRdb copy is restricted to in-frame clones and leaves out a portion. This table holds around 23,000 clones, 90% to 95% found once. CDR1 SGDLS and CDR2 YYNGEE come from the germline V gene. CDR3 size: 18 residues. The J segment lost 8 bases and the V segment lost 1 base, leaving 13 bases of the junction unmatched. The chain links TRBV9 to TRBJ2-1; 12 bases are shared with TRBD2. This TCR was recovered from a female donor with multiple sclerosis, enrolled in a pregnancy study. The source material was CD8+ T cells from peripheral blood mononuclear cells, sampled in the third trimester of pregnancy. The CDR3 sequence is CASSVTRLAGAVGDEQFF. In nucleotides, the CDR3 is TGTGCCAGCAGCGTAACCAGACTAGCGGGAGCCGTCGGGGATGAGCAGTTCTTC. The whole variable domain, filled in from reference TRBV9 and TRBJ2-1, reads DSGVTQTPKHLITATGQRVTLRCSPRSGDLSVYWYQQSLDQGLQFLIQYYNGEERAKGNILERFSAQQFPDLHSELNLSSLELGDSALYFCASSVTRLAGAVGDEQFFGPGTRLTVL.